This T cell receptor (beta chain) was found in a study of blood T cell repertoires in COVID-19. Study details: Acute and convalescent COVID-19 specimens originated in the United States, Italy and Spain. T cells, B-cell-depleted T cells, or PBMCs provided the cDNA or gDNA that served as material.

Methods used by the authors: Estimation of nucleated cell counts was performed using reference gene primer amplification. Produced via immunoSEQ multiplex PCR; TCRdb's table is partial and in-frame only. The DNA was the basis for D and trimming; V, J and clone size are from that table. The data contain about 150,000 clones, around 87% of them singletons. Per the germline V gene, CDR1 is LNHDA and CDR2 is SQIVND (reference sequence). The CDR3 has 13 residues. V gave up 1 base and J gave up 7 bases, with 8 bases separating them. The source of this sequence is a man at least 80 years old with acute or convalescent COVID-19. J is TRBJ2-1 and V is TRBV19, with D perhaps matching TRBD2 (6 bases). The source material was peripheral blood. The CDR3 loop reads CASSIGLENEQFF. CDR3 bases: TGTGCCAGTAGTATAGGACTAGAGAATGAGCAGTTCTTC.